This T cell receptor (beta chain) was sequenced for a study of blood T cell repertoires in COVID-19. Overall study: Samples representing acute and convalescent COVID-19 were sourced from the United States, Italy and Spain.

In the study's own analysis: Estimates of nucleated cell counts were drawn from the amplification of reference gene primers. Clones were sequenced by immunoSEQ multiplex PCR, and TCRdb holds only the in-frame ones, with some missing. V and J calls and clone size follow that table, whereas D and trimming were derived from the DNA. Counted here are fewer than 350,000 clones, more than 70% occurring once; the ten biggest clones make up 3.9%. CDR1 is SGDLS and CDR2 is YYNGEE in the germline V gene. Deletions cut 2 bases from V and 5 bases from J, with 19 bases between. This CDR3 has 16 amino acids. This clone was seen once.

This clonotype originated in a woman in her fifties or sixties with COVID-19, enrolled during active disease. V and J are TRBV9 and TRBJ1-1, with TRBD1 as a possible D gene (6 bases). Sequencing used peripheral blood. This CDR3 reads CASSVSGALAGTEAFF. For the CDR3, the DNA is TGTGCCAGCAGCGTGTCAGGGGCCCTGGCCGGAACTGAAGCTTTCTTT.